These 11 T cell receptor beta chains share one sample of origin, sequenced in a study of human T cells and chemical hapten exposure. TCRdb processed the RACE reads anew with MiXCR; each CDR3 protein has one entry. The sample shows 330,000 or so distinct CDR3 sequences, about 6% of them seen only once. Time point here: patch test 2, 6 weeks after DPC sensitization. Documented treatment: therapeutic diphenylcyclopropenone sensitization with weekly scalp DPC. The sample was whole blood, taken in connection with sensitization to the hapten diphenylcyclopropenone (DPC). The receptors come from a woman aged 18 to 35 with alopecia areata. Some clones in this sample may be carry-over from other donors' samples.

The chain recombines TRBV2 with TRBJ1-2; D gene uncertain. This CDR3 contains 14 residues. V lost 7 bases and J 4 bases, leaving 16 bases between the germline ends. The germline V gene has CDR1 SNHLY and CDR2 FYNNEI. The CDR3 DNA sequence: TGTGCCAGCACCAAGGGCGGTCAGTCCTATGGCTACACCTTC. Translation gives CASTKGGQSYGYTF.

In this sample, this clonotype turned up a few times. The CDR3 bases are TGTGCCAGCAGCTTGCTGCAAGCGGGGGGAACAGATACGCAGTATTTT. Protein sequence: CASSLLQAGGTDTQYF. The chain couples TRBV7-2 to TRBJ2-3; 9 bases are shared with TRBD2. The CDR3 contains 16 residues. Germline V gene data show CDR1 as SGHTA and CDR2 as FQGNSA. V lost 3 bases, J lost 3 bases, and 7 bases stayed unmatched.

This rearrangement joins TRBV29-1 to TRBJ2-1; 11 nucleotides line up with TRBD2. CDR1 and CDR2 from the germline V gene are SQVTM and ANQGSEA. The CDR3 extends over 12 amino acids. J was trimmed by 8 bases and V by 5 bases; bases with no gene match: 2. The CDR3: CSVSSGGYEQFF. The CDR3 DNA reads TGCAGCGTTTCTAGCGGGGGGTATGAGCAGTTCTTC.

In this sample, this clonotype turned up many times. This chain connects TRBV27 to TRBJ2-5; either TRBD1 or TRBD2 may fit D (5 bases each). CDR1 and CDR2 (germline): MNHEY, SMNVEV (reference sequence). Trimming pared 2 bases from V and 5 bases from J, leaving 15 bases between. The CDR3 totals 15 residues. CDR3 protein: CASSLRQGVFETQYF. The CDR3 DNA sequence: TGTGCCAGCAGTTTACGGCAGGGAGTGTTCGAGACCCAGTACTTC.

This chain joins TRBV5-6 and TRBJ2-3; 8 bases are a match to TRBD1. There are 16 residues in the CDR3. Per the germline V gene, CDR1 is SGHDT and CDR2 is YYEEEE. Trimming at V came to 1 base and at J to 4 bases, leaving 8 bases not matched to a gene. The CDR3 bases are TGTGCCAGCAGCTTGCCTTTACAGGGGGGCGCAGATACGCAGTATTTT. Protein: CASSLPLQGGADTQYF.

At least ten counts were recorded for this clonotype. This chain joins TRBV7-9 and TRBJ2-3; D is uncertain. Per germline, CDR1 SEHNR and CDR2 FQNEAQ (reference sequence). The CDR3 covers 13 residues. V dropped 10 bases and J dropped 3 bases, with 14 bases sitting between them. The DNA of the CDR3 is TGTGCCACTACCGAGACCTTAACAGATACGCAGTATTTT. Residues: CATTETLTDTQYF.

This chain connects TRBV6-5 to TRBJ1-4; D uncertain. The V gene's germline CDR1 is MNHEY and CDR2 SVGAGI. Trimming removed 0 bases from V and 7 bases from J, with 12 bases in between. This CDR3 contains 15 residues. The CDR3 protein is CASSYSPVEAEKLFF. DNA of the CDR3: TGTGCCAGCAGTTACTCTCCGGTTGAGGCTGAAAAACTGTTTTTT.

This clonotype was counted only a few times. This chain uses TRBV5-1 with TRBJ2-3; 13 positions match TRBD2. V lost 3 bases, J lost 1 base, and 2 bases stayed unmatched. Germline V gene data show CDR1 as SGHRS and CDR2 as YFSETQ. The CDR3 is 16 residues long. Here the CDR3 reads CASSSGTSGGTDTQYF. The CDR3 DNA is TGCGCCAGCAGCTCCGGGACTAGCGGGGGCACAGATACGCAGTATTTT.

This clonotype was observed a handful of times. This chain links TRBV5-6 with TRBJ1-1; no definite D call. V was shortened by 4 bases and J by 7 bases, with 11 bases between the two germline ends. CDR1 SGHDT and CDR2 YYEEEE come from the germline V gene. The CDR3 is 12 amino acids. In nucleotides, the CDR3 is TGTGCCAGCAGCGACGGCTCTATTGAAGCTTTCTTT. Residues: CASSDGSIEAFF.

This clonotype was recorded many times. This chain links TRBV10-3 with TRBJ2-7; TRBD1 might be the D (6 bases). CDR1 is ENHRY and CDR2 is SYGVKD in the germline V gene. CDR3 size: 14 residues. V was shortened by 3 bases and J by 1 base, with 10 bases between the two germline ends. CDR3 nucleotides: TGTGCCATCAGTGACCTACAGGGTTCCTACGAGCAGTACTTC. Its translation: CAISDLQGSYEQYF.

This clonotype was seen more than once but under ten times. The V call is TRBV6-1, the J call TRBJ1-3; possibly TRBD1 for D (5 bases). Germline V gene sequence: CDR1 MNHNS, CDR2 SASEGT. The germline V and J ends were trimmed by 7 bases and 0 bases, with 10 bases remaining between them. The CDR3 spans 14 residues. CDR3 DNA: TGTGCCAGCACGCCGACAGCCTCTGGAAACACCATATATTTT. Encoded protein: CASTPTASGNTIYF.